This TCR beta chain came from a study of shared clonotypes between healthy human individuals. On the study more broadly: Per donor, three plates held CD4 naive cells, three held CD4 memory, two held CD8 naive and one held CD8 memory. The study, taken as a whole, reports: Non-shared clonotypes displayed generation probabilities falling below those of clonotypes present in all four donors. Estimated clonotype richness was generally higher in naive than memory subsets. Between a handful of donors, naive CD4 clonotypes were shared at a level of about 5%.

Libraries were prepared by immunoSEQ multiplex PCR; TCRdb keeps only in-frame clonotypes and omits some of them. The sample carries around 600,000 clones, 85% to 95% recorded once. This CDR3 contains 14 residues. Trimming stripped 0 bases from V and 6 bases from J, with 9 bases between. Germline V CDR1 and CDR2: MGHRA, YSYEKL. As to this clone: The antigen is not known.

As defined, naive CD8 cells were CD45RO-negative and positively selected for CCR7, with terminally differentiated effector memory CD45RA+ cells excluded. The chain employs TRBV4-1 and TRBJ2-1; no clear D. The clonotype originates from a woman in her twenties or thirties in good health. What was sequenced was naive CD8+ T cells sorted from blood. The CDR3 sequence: CASSQEYLGNEQFF. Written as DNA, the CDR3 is TGCGCCAGCAGCCAAGAATACCTAGGCAATGAGCAGTTCTTC.